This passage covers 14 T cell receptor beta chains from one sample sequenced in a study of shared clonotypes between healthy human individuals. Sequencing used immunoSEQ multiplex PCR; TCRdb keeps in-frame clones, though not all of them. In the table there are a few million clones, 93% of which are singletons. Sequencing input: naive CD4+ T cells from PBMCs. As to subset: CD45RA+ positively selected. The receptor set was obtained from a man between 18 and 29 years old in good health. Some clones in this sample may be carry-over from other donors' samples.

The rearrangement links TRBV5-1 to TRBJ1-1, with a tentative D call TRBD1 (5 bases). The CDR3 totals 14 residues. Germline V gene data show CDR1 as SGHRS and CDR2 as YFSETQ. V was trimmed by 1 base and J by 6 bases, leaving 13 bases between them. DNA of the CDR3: TGCGCCAGCAGCTTGCCGGGGGGAAGGTCTGAAGCTTTCTTT. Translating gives CASSLPGGRSEAFF. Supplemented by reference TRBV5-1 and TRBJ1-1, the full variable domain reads KAGVTQTPRYLIKTRGQQVTLSCSPISGHRSVSWYQQTPGQGLQFLFEYFSETQRNKGNFPGRFSGRQFSNSRSEMNVSTLELGDSALYLCASSLPGGRSEAFFGQGTRLTVV.

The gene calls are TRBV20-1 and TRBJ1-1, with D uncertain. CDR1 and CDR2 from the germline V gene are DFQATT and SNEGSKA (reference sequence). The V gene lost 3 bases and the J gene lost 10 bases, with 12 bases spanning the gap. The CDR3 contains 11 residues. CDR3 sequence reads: CSARYPPGAFF. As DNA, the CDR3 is TGCAGTGCTAGGTACCCCCCGGGAGCTTTCTTT.

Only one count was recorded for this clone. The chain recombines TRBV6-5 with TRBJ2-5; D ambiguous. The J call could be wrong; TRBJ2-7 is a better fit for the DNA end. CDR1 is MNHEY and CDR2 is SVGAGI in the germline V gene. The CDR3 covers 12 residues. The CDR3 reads CASTPSSYEQYF. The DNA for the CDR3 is TGTGCCAGCACCCCAAGCTCCTACGAGCAGTACTTC.

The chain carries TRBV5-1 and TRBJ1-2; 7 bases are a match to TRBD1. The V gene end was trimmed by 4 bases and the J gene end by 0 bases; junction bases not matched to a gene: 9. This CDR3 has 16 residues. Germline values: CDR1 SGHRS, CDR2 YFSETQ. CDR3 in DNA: TGCGCCAGCAGCGGGTGGGACAGCCAAGCTAACTATGGCTACACCTTC. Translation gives CASSGWDSQANYGYTF.

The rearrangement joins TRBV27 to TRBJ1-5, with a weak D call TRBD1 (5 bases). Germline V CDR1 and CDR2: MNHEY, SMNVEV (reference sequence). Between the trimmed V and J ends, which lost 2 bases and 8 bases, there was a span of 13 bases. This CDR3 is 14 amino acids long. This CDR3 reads CASSLRGRIEPQHF. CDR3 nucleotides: TGTGCCAGCAGTTTAAGGGGTCGCATAGAGCCCCAGCATTTT.

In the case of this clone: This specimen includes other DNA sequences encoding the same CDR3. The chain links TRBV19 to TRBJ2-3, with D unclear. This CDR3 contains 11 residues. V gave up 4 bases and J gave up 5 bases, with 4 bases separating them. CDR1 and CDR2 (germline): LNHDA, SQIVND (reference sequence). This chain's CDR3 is CASSTRDTQYF. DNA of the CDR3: TGTGCCAGTAGTACCAGAGATACGCAGTATTTT.

The CDR3, as DNA: TGTGCCAGAAGCCTAAAGAAATCTTTTCCCGGGGAGCTGTTTTTT. Translation: CARSLKKSFPGELFF. The chain employs TRBV5-3 and TRBJ2-2, with D unresolved. TRBV5-3 counts as an open reading frame of uncertain function. The ends were cut back, 4 bases at V and 6 bases at J, with 16 bases in the middle. The CDR3 spans 15 residues.

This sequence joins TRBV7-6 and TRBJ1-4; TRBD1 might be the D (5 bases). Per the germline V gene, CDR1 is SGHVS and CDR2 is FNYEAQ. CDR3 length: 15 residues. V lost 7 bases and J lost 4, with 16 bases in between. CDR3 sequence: CASKFSGGDNEKLFF. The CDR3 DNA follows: TGTGCCAGCAAATTTTCAGGAGGGGATAATGAAAAACTGTTTTTT.

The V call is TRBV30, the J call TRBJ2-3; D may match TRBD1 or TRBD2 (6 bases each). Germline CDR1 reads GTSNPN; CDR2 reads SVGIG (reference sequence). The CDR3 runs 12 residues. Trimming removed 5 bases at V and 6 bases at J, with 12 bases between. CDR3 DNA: TGTGCCTGGCAAGAAGGGGGGGATACGCAGTATTTT. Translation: CAWQEGGDTQYF.

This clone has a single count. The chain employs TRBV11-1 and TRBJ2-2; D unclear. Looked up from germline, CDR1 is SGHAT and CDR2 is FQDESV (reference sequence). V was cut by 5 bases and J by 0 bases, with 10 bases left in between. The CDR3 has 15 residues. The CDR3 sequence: CASSLFTANTGELFF. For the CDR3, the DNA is TGTGCCAGCAGCCTCTTCACAGCGAACACCGGGGAGCTGTTTTTT.

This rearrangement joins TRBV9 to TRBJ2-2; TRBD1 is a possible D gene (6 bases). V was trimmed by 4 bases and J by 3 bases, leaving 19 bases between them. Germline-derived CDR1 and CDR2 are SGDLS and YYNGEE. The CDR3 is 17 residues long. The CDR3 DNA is TGTGCCAGCAGCTATGGGTCAGGGGCCGGGGACACCGGGGAGCTGTTTTTT. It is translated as CASSYGSGAGDTGELFF.

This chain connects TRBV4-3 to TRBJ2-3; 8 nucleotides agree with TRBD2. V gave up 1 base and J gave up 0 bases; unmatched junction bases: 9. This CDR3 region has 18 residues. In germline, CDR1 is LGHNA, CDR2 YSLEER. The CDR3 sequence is CASSQVKSSGTSTDTQYF. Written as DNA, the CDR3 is TGCGCCAGCAGCCAAGTAAAGAGTAGCGGGACTAGCACAGATACGCAGTATTTT.

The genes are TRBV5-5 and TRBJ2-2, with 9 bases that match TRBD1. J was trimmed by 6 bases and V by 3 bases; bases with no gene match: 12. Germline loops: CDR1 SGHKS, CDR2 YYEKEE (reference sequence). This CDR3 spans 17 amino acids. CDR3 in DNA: TGTGCCAGCAGCTCCGGCCCGGGACAGGGTTTCGCCGGGGAGCTGTTTTTT. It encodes CASSSGPGQGFAGELFF.

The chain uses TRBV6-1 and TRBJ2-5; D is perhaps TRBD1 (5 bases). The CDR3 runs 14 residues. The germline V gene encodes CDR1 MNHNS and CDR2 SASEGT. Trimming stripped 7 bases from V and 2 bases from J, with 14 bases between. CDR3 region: CASTPRGRQETQYF. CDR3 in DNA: TGTGCCAGCACCCCAAGGGGCAGACAAGAGACCCAGTACTTC.